The 11 T cell receptor beta chains listed next were all sequenced from one sample in a study of post-analysis software for immune sequencing data. Unique molecular identifiers were built into the TCR beta cDNA libraries. TCRdb reprocessed the PCR reads via MiXCR and lists one record per CDR3 protein. Here the sample spans 700,000 to 900,000 distinct CDR3 sequences, 46% being singletons. General observations from the study: The study found TRBV5-6, TRBV5-1 and TRBV20-1 among roughly 5 TRBV segments more frequent in patients than controls.

Their antigens remain unidentified. The sample taken for sequencing was blood. The receptors were gathered from a girl aged 10 to 17 with multiple sclerosis.

The chain employs TRBV25-1 and TRBJ2-7; 8 bases map to TRBD2. Looked up from germline, CDR1 is MGHDK and CDR2 is SYGVNS. With 3 bases clipped from V and 1 base from J, the junction kept 5 bases outside the gene matches. This CDR3 comprises 15 residues. The CDR3 here is CASSDTSGRSYEQYF. DNA for the CDR3: TGTGCCAGCAGTGATACGAGCGGGAGATCCTACGAGCAGTACTTC.

This chain joins TRBV5-1 and TRBJ2-6, with D tentatively TRBD2 (5 bases). CDR3 length: 17 residues. Germline V gene sequence: CDR1 SGHRS, CDR2 YFSETQ. The ends were cut back, 4 bases at V and 3 bases at J, with 17 bases in the middle. The CDR3 DNA reads as TGCGCCAGCAGCCGACATCGGGGTATAAATGGGGCCAACGTCCTGACTTTC. Its translation is CASSRHRGINGANVLTF.

This clonotype has more than one count but fewer than ten. The DNA of the CDR3 is TGCAGTGCTAGAGATGATGCGTTAGCCTACAATGAGCAGTTCTTC. Translating gives CSARDDALAYNEQFF. V gene TRBV20-1 combines with J gene TRBJ2-1; no reliable D call. Germline V gives CDR1 DFQATT, CDR2 SNEGSKA (reference sequence). Trimming took 0 bases from V and 2 from J, leaving 11 bases between them. The CDR3 covers 15 residues.

The rearrangement uses TRBV7-9 and TRBJ2-1; D is undetermined. Germline V lookup: CDR1 SEHNR, CDR2 FQNEAQ (reference sequence). Trimming left V 5 bases short and J 0 bases short, with 11 bases between. This CDR3 comprises 15 residues. CDR3 bases: TGTGCCAGCAGCCCCGACACCGCCTCCTACAATGAGCAGTTCTTC. This translates into CASSPDTASYNEQFF.

CDR3 DNA sequence: TGTGCCAGCAGTCCGTTACTAGCTACCCCTTACAATGAGCAGTTCTTC. Amino acid sequence: CASSPLLATPYNEQFF. This chain links TRBV3-1 with TRBJ2-1; possible D gene TRBD2, 6 bases. CDR1 LGHDT and CDR2 YNNKEL come from the germline V gene (reference sequence). Trimming shortened V by 6 bases and J by 4 bases, and 19 bases separated the two germline ends. The CDR3 totals 16 residues.

V usage is TRBV7-9 and J usage is TRBJ2-7; 12 bases fit TRBD2. The J call may not be correct, given that the DNA end is closer to TRBJ2-5. CDR3 length: 19 amino acids. Germline V gene data show CDR1 as SEHNR and CDR2 as FQNEAQ (reference sequence). The CDR3 sequence: CASSLITRLAGDGRETQYF. DNA of the CDR3: TGTGCCAGCAGCTTAATCACGCGACTAGCGGGAGATGGGCGAGAGACCCAGTACTTC.

The J gene is TRBJ2-4, the V gene TRBV5-1, with 7 bases that match TRBD1. The end of the DNA aligns better with TRBJ2-7, so the J call may be wrong. Germline V lookup: CDR1 SGHRS, CDR2 YFSETQ. The CDR3 covers 14 residues. This chain's CDR3 is CASSDHRGSDEQYF. Here the CDR3 DNA reads TGCGCCAGCAGCGACCACAGGGGATCTGACGAGCAGTACTTC.

The chain recombines TRBV19 with TRBJ2-1; 7 bases agree with TRBD2. Germline loops: CDR1 LNHDA, CDR2 SQIVND (reference sequence). Germline trimming cut 6 bases from V and 4 bases from J; bases unmatched to any gene: 12. This CDR3 contains 16 residues. CDR3 in amino acids: CASRGREFSFYNEQFF. DNA for the CDR3: TGTGCCAGTAGGGGGCGGGAGTTCTCCTTTTACAATGAGCAGTTCTTC.

This clonotype was found a few times. The genes are TRBV20-1 and TRBJ2-7; tentative D call: TRBD2 (6 bases). CDR3 length: 16 residues. Germline lookup yields CDR1 DFQATT and CDR2 SNEGSKA (reference sequence). Trimming removed 0 bases at V and 5 bases at J, with 20 bases between. The CDR3 loop is CSARDGGWEPRDEQYF. In DNA form, the CDR3 reads TGCAGTGCTAGAGATGGGGGGTGGGAGCCCCGCGACGAGCAGTACTTC.

V usage is TRBV5-1 and J usage is TRBJ2-7; D might be TRBD1 (5 bases). V shed 4 bases and J shed 0 bases, with 11 bases lying between them. Germline CDR1 reads SGHRS; CDR2 reads YFSETQ. There are 14 residues in the CDR3. CDR3 sequence (DNA): TGCGCCAGCAGCCAGAGACAGAGCTCCTACGAGCAGTACTTC. It yields the protein CASSQRQSSYEQYF.

This clonotype was counted only a few times. CDR3 bases: TGTGCCAGCAGTTACGCCGGGGCTGAGCAGTTCTTC. This sequence encodes CASSYAGAEQFF. The chain links TRBV6-5 to TRBJ2-1, with D perhaps given as TRBD1 or TRBD2 (5 bases each). CDR3 size: 12 residues. The V end lost 2 bases, the J end lost 9 bases, and 8 bases lay between the germline ends. Germline loops: CDR1 MNHEY, CDR2 SVGAGI.